Presented here are 8 T cell receptor beta chains from one specimen sequenced in a study of T-cell memory formation after mild COVID-19. One entry per CDR3 protein results from TCRdb running MiXCR on the 5' RACE reads. This table has 350,000 to 450,000 distinct CDR3 sequences, approximately 20% appearing once. Sequenced sample: PBMCs or a T cell subset sorted from them (not recorded which). These receptors were obtained from an adult woman who had mild COVID-19 (a few samples of this study predate the infection). Cell type and time point are not known.

This clonotype was counted only a few times. The V call is TRBV7-2, the J call TRBJ2-3; D not certain. The germline gives CDR1 SGHTA, CDR2 FQGNSA. The CDR3 covers 15 residues. V was clipped by 0 bases and J by 4 bases, with 11 bases between them. In DNA form, the CDR3 reads TGTGCCAGCAGCTTAGCGCGGCTCGGTCCAGATACGCAGTATTTT. Residues: CASSLARLGPDTQYF.

This clonotype was detected a few times. V and J are TRBV12-3 or TRBV12-4 and TRBJ2-3; TRBD2 matches at 9 bases. This CDR3 spans 15 amino acids. J lost 6 bases, V lost 6 bases, and 10 bases had no gene match. The CDR3 DNA reads TGTGCCAGCAGCCCCGGCCCTAGCGGGGTGGATACGCAGTATTTT. Protein: CASSPGPSGVDTQYF.

This clonotype showed up just a few times. This chain connects TRBV20-1 to TRBJ2-3; TRBD1 might be the D (5 bases). Germline V lookup: CDR1 DFQATT, CDR2 SNEGSKA (reference sequence). V gave up 5 bases and J gave up 5 bases, with 17 bases separating them. This CDR3 spans 14 amino acids. DNA of the CDR3: TGCAGTGCTGCAGAATTAAGGGGCATAGATACGCAGTATTTT. Translation: CSAAELRGIDTQYF.

The gene calls are TRBV7-7 and TRBJ2-1; tentatively, D is TRBD2 (5 bases). This CDR3 is 15 amino acids long. CDR1 SSHAT and CDR2 FNYEAQ come from the germline V gene (reference sequence). V was cut by 1 base and J by 3 bases, with 10 bases left in between. CDR3 amino acids: CASSLELGVYNEQFF. The CDR3 nucleotides are TGTGCCAGCAGCTTAGAACTGGGAGTCTACAATGAGCAGTTCTTC.

This clonotype was seen a single time. V usage is TRBV9 and J usage is TRBJ1-2, with 7 bases aligning to TRBD1. Germline-derived CDR1 and CDR2 are SGDLS and YYNGEE. The CDR3 length is 17 residues. V dropped 0 bases and J dropped 0; count of bases not matched to a gene: 8. CDR3 nucleotide sequence: TGTGCCAGCAGCGTAGCTACTGGGACAGCGGCTAACTATGGCTACACCTTC. Translating gives CASSVATGTAANYGYTF.

This clonotype occurred a few times. This sequence joins TRBV19 and TRBJ1-1; 7 bases are a match to TRBD1. In germline, CDR1 is LNHDA, CDR2 SQIVND (reference sequence). The CDR3 consists of 16 residues. Losses at the gene ends were 6 bases for V and 0 bases for J; bases not matched to a gene: 10. CDR3 amino acids: CASSQGGGPLNTEAFF. CDR3 nucleotide sequence: TGTGCCAGTAGCCAGGGGGGCGGTCCCTTGAACACTGAAGCTTTCTTT.

The V call is TRBV5-1, the J call TRBJ2-3; TRBD1 agrees at 10 bases. CDR1 SGHRS and CDR2 YFSETQ come from the germline V gene. The CDR3 contains 15 residues. Germline trimming cut 3 bases from V and 2 bases from J; bases unmatched to any gene: 3. DNA of the CDR3: TGCGCCAGCAGCTCGGACAGGGGGGACACAGATACGCAGTATTTT. Translation: CASSSDRGDTDTQYF.

CDR3 nucleotides: TGCAGTGCTACCGGGACTTCCACCGGGGAGCTGTTTTTT. Translation: CSATGTSTGELFF. The J gene is TRBJ2-2, the V gene TRBV20-1; D may be TRBD2 (6 bases). Germline V gene sequence: CDR1 DFQATT, CDR2 SNEGSKA (reference sequence). The V end was cut by 4 bases, the J end by 4 bases, with 10 bases between. The CDR3 covers 13 residues.